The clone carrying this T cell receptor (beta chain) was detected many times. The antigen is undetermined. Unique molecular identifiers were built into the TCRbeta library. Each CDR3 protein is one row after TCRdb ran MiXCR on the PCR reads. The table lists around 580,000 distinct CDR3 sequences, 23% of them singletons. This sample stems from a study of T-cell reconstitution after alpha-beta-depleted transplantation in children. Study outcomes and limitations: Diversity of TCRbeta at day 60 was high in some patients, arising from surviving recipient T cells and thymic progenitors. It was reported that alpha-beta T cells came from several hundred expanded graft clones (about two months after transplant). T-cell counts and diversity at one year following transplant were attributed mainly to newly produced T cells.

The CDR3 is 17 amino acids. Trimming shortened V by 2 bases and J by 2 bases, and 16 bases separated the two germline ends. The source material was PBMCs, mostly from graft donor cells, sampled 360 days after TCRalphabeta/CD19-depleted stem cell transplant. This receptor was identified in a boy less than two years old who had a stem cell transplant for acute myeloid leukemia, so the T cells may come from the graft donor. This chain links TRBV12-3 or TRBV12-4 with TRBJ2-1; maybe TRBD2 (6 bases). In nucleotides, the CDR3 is TGTGCCAGCAGTTTAAATAGAGCGGGCCGCGCCTACAATGAGCAGTTCTTC. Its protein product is CASSLNRAGRAYNEQFF.